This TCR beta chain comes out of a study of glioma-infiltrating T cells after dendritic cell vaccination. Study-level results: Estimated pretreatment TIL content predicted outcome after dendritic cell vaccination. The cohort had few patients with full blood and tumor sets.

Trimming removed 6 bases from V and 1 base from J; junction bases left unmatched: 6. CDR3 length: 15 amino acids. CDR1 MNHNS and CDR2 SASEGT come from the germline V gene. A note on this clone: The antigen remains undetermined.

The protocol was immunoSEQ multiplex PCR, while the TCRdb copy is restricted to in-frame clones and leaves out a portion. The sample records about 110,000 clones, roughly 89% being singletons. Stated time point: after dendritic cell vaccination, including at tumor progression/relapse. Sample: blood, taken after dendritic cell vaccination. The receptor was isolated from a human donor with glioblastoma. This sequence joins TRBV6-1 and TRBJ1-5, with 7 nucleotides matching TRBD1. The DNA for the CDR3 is TGTGCCAGCAGAAGGGACAGCACCAGCAATCAGCCCCAGCATTTT. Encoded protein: CASRRDSTSNQPQHF.